This T cell receptor beta chain emerged from a study of T cell changes during pregnancy in multiple sclerosis (dated by TCRdb to the late 2010s). Some background on the complete study: Changes in the T cell repertoire over the course of pregnancy were examined in this study in women with multiple sclerosis.

The CDR3 runs 14 residues from the cysteine to the phenylalanine. The sequence is cut down to CDR3 DNA, 42 bases in frame from base 1. The germline V gene supplies CDR1 SQVTM and CDR2 ANQGSEA. V was cut back by 6 bases and J by 8 bases, leaving a gap of 19 bases between them. The method behind the library was the immunoSEQ multiplex PCR assay. Entries here come from immuneACCESS through TCRdb and include only in-frame sequences with V and J called. Some clones fail to appear in such tables; in the studies checked, an unresolved V gene covers under half of the shortfall, and the cause of the remainder is unknown. This sample lists nearly 60,000 clones; about 90% were detected once. Jointly, the top ten make up about 0.49% of the sample. On this clone itself: Its antigen remains undetermined. Base quality data are lacking; no much larger clone is found one base away.

The TCR originated in a female donor in good health, enrolled as a control in a pregnancy study. Recombination connected TRBV29-1 to TRBJ1-4; too little of a D gene remains to name it. The source material was CD4+ T cells from peripheral blood mononuclear cells, sampled after pregnancy. The nucleotide sequence reads as follows: TGCAGCGTCGGGCCAGAGGGCGTAGACGAAAAACTGTTTTTT. This sequence encodes CSVGPEGVDEKLFF.